The T cell receptor beta chain under discussion was sequenced for a study of CD8+ T cells in alopecia areata. RNA was isolated and reverse transcribed to cDNA, the sequencing template. Produced via immunoSEQ multiplex PCR; TCRdb's table is partial and in-frame only. Of fewer than 7,500 clones listed, roughly 64% were seen once; the top ten hold 15% to 20%. This clone was detected once. Its antigen is not known. The CDR3 extends over 14 amino acids. With 5 bases removed from V and 0 bases from J, the gap between germline ends came to 7 bases. The V gene's germline CDR1 is SGHAT and CDR2 FQNNGV. General study findings and limits: Scalp lesions, especially in alopecia totalis/universalis, had higher clonality than normal scalp.

Peripheral blood, together with lesional scalp punch biopsies, was collected from alopecia areata patients. The chain employs TRBV11-2 and TRBJ2-2; D gene ambiguous. This clonotype was sampled from a human donor with alopecia areata. The sample here was skin, taken at week 0. CDR3 amino acids: CASSPMTNTGELFF. Written as DNA, the CDR3 is TGTGCCAGCAGCCCAATGACGAACACCGGGGAGCTGTTTTTT.